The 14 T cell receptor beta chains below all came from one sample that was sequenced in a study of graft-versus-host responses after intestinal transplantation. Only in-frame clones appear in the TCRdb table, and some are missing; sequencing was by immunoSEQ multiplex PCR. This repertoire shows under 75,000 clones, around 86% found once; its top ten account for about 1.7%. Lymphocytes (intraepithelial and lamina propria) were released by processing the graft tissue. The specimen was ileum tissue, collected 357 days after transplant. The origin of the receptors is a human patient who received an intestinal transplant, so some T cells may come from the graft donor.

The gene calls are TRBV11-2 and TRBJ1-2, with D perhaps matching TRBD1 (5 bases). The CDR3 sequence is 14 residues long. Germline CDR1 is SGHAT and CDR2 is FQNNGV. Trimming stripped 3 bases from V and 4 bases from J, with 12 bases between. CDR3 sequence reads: CASSFGTGAYGYTF. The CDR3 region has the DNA TGTGCCAGCAGCTTTGGGACGGGTGCCTATGGCTACACCTTC.

The CDR3 protein is CASSLVQGSGYTF. DNA of the CDR3: TGCGCCAGCAGCTTGGTACAGGGGTCGGGCTACACCTTC. The gene calls are TRBV5-1 and TRBJ1-2; TRBD1 matches 7 bases. The germline gives CDR1 SGHRS, CDR2 YFSETQ. This CDR3 is built from 13 residues. V shed 0 bases, J shed 8 bases, and the junction held 4 bases outside the gene matches.

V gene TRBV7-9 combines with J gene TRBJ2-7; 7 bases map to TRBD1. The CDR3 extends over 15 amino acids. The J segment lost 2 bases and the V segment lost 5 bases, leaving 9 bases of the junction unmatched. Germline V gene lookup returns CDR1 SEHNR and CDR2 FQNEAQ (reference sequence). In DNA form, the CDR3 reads TGTGCCAGCAGCCTAACAGGGGAGTACACCTACGAGCAGTACTTC. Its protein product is CASSLTGEYTYEQYF.

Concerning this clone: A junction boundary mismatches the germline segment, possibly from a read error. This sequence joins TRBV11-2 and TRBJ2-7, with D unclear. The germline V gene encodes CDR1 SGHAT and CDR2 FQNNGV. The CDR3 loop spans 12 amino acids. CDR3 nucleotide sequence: TGTGCCAGCAGCTTTCTTTTCCAGGTTGCAAACTTC. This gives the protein CASSFLFQVANF.

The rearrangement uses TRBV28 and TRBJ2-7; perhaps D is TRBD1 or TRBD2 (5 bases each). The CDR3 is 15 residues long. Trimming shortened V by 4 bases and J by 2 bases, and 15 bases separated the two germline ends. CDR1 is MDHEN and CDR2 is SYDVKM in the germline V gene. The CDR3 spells CASSWGTRPPYEQYF. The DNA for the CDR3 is TGTGCCAGCAGTTGGGGGACCCGACCCCCCTACGAGCAGTACTTC.

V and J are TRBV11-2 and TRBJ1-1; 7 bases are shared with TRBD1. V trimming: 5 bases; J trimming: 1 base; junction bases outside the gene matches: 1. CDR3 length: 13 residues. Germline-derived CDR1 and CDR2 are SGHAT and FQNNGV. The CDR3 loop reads CASSHRGNTEAFF. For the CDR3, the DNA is TGTGCCAGCAGCCACAGGGGGAACACTGAAGCTTTCTTT.

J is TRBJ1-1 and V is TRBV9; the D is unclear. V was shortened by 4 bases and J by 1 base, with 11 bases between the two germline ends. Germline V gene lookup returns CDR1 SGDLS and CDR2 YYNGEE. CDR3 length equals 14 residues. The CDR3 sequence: CASSPRVENTEAFF. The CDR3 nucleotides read TGTGCCAGCAGCCCTAGGGTGGAGAACACTGAAGCTTTCTTT.

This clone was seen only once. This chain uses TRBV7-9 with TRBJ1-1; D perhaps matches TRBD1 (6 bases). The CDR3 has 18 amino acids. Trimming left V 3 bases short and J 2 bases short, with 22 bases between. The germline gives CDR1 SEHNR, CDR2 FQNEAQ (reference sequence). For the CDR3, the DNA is TGTGCCAGCAGCTTGATCTTTTTGAGGGGGATTTTAAACACTGAAGCTTTCTTT. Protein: CASSLIFLRGILNTEAFF.

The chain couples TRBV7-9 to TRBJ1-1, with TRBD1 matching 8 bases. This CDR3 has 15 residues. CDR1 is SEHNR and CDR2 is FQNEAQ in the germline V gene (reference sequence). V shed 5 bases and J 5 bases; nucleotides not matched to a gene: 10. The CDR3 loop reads CASSEDRGRTTEAFF. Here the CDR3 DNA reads TGTGCCAGCAGCGAAGACAGGGGACGAACGACTGAAGCTTTCTTT.

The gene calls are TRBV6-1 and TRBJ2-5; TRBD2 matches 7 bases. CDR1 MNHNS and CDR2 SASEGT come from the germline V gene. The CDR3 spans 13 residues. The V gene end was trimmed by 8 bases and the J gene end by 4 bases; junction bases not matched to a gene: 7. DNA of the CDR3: TGTGCCAGCTCCTTTGCGGGAGCAGAGACCCAGTACTTC. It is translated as CASSFAGAETQYF.

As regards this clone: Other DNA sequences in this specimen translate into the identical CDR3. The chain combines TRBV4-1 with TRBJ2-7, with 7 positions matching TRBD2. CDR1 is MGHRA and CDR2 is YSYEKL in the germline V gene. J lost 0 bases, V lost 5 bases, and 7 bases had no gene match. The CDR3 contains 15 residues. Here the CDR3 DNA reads TGCGCCAGCAGCTCCTACGGGACTATCTCCTACGAGCAGTACTTC. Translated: CASSSYGTISYEQYF.

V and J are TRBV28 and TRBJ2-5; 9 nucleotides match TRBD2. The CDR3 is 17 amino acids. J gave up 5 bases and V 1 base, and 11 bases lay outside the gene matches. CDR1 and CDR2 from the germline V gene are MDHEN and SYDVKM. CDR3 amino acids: CASSLLGLAGSEETQYF. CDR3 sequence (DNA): TGTGCCAGCAGTTTATTGGGCCTAGCGGGAAGTGAGGAGACCCAGTACTTC.

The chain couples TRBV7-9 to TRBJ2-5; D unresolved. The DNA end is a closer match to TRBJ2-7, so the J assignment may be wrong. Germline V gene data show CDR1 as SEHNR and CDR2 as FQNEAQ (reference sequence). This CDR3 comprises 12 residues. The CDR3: CASSLSVYEQYF. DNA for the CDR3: TGTGCCAGCAGCCTCTCGGTTTACGAGCAGTACTTC.

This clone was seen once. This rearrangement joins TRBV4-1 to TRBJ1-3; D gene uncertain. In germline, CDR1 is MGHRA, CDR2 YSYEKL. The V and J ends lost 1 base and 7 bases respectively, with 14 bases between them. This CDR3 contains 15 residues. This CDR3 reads CASSQGAGRGNTIYF. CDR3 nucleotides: TGCGCCAGCAGCCAAGGTGCAGGAAGAGGGAACACCATATATTTT.